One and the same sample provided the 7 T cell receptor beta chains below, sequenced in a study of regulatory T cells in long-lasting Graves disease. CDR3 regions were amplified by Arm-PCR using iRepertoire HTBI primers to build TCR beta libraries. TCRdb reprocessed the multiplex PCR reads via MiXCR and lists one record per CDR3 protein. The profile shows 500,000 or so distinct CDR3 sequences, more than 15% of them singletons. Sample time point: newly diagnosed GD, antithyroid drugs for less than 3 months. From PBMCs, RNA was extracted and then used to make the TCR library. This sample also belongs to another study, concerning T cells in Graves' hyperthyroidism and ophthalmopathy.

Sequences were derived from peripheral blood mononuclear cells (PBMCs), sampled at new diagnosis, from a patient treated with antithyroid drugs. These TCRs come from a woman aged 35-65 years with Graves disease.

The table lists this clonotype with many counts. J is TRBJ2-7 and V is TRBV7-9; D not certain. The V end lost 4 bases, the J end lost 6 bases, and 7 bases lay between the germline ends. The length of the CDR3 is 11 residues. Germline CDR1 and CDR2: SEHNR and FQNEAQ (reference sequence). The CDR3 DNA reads TGTGCCAGCAGCTCTGTAGGCGAGCAGTACTTC. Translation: CASSSVGEQYF.

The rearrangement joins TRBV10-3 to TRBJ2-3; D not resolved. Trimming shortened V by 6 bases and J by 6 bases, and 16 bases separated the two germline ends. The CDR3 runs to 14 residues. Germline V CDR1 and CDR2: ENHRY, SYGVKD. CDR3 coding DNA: TGTGCCATCAGCTATTCCGACCGGGTGGATACGCAGTATTTT. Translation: CAISYSDRVDTQYF.

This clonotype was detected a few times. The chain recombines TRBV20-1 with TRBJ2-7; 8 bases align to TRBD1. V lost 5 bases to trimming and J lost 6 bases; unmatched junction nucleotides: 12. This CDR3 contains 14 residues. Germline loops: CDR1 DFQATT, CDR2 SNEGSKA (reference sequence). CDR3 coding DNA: TGCAGTGCTGATTTCGGGACAGGACTAAGCGAGCAGTACTTC. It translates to CSADFGTGLSEQYF.

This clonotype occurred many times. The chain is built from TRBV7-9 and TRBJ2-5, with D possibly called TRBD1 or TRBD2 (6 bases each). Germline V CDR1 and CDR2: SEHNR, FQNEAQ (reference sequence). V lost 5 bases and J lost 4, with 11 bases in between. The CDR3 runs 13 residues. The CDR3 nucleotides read TGTGCCAGCAGCCGAAGGGGGGCAGAGACCCAGTACTTC. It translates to CASSRRGAETQYF.

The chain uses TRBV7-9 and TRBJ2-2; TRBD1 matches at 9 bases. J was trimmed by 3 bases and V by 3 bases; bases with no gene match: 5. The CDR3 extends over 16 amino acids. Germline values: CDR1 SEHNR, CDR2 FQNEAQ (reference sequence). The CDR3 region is CASSLGRQGDTGELFF. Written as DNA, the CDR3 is TGTGCCAGCAGCTTGGGGAGACAGGGGGACACCGGGGAGCTGTTTTTT. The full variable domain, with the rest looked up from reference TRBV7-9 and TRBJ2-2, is DTGVSQNPRHKITKRGQNVTFRCDPISEHNRLYWYRQTLGQGPEFLTYFQNEAQLEKSRLLSDRFSAERPKGSFSTLEIQRTEQGDSAMYLCASSLGRQGDTGELFFGEGSRLTVL.

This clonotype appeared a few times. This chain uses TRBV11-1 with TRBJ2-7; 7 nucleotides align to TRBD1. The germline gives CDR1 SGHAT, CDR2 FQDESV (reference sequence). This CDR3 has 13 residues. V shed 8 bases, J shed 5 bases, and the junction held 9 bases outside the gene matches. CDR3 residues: CASSGTARHEQYF. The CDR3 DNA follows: TGTGCCAGCTCAGGGACAGCTCGCCACGAGCAGTACTTC.

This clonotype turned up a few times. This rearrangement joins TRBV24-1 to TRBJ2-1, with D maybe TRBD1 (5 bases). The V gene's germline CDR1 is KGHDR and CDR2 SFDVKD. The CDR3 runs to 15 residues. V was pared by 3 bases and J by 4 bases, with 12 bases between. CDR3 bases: TGTGCCACCAGTGATCCTCTCCGACAGTACAATGAGCAGTTCTTC. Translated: CATSDPLRQYNEQFF.